The sequence of this T cell receptor beta chain was determined in a study of cytomegalovirus exposure and HLA in healthy donors (dated by TCRdb to the late 2010s). About the full investigation: An earlier analysis of some 620 of the donors reported approximately 280 Gb of sequence data and 95 million to 120 million unique TCR beta sequences obtained from roughly 170 million T cells. About 300 gigabases of sequencing data and approximately 93 million unique TCR sequences were included in an early release covering several hundred HLA-typed donors. Among the roughly 400 genotyped donors, more than 70% belonged to the genetic ancestry cluster associated with self-reported Caucasian donors. The study aimed to test whether signatures of past pathogen exposure could be identified by cataloging public T cell receptors. The study used immunosequencing to profile the T cell repertoires of approximately 640 subjects and linked those repertoires to cytomegalovirus serostatus. In addition to the first cohort of 500 to 850 subjects, a separate validation cohort of under 150 different subjects was used. To predict cytomegalovirus infection status, the study combined high-throughput TCR immunosequencing, statistical association of individual TCRs with disease status, and machine learning. A later analysis re-analyzed previously published TCR beta repertoires from 666 donors and added high-resolution HLA genotyping to study TCR occurrence patterns. Rather than drawing on any new phenotypic data, the later analysis identified candidate immune exposures from TCR beta sequences and the way those sequences occurred across donors. An earlier analysis of approximately 500 of the donors applied high-throughput TCR beta sequencing to assess whether each TCR beta V gene segment acted as functional or pseudogenic. Alongside the repertoire data, information on donor age, sex, ethnicity and CMV serostatus was compiled. A later genetic analysis took genome-wide SNP genotypes for about 55% of the 666 donors and used that subset as a discovery cohort. All discovery cohort repertoires had been generated on a single sequencing platform. HLA typing included class I and class II loci at four-digit resolution. Typing coverage varied by locus: about 629-630 donors for A, B, C, DRB1 and DQB1; roughly 510 for DQA1; more than 600 for DPA1; 450 to 480 for DPB1. Five DR-DQ haplotypes were handled as single units for association and clustering, since linkage in the cohort was strong. Among under 450 genotyped donors of the cohort, an average of roughly 240,000 unique TCR beta nucleotide sequences were sequenced per donor, roughly a sixth of them non-productive. What the study reported, not specific to this receptor: The sequencing pipeline was judged likely to have produced a cluster of highly shared sequence variants as a technical artifact. For the cohort, immune exposure information was limited to CMV serostatus. Only TCR beta chains were sequenced in this cohort, and the absence of alpha or paired-chain data limited detectable features. In a later analysis, some 17,000 TCR beta sequences were associated with specific HLA alleles at a false discovery rate of 0.05. According to a later analysis, parvovirus B19, influenza, CMV and Epstein-Barr virus appeared linked to several top co-occurrence clusters. Correlated functional status among segregating V segments might be attributable to linkage disequilibrium, but an unknown experimental factor could not be ruled out. It was suggested by the authors that the approach could potentially be generalized to other disease states and immunological phenotypes. In a later genetic analysis, a missense DCLRE1C variant was associated with V-gene and J-gene trimming of TCR beta chains, and the association was replicated in an independent cohort. In a later analysis, HLA-associated TCR beta chains were found to be more clonally expanded and to have lower generation probabilities than equally common non-associated chains. A later genetic analysis reported fewer N-insertions in productive TCRs among donors in an Asian-associated ancestry cluster than the 666-donor mean. The classifier was reported to diagnose cytomegalovirus status with high specificity and sensitivity in both the original and validation cohorts. A later analysis found that most CMV-associated TCR beta chains appeared HLA-restricted, with HLA associations seemingly driven largely by CMV exposure. Some IMGT-functional V segments, including TRBV6-2 and TRBV6-3, could not be distinguished by the 87-base-pair reads and were therefore excluded. The study gave a list of roughly 150 TCR beta chains associated with cytomegalovirus. A further reported finding was that TCR beta sequences accurately predicted the HLA-A and HLA-B alleles for most subjects in the first cohort. When HLA alleles, especially DR and DQ, strongly co-occurred, attributing TCR associations to individual alleles was difficult. Presence/absence analyses assumed roughly uniform sequencing depth across donors, an assumption that may not hold. In an earlier analysis of over 550 of the donors, most TCR beta V segments were observed in productive rearrangements about 87% or about 30% of the time, broadly matching IMGT annotations. According to a later analysis, TCR association rates differed among HLA loci, with DRB1 alleles showing the most associated TCRs and HLA-C alleles showing the fewest. In vitro tests confirmed that three of the cytomegalovirus-associated TCR beta chains recognize cytomegalovirus antigens. Because HLA typing was unavailable for some donors at each locus, only the typed subset was used in association tests. Seventeen rarely observed V segments, including chromosome 9 orphons, were excluded from the earlier analysis of a few hundred of the donors because counts were too low. Most TCR sequences were seen in very few donors, while some public TCRs were found in many individuals.

The CDR1 and CDR2 encoded by the germline V gene are LGHNT and FRNRAP. Trimming leaves V shorter by 1 base and J shorter by 10 bases, with the junction holding 6 bases beyond the gene matches. Counted from cysteine to phenylalanine, this CDR3 has 13 amino acids. The read is trimmed to its CDR3 DNA, 39 bases read in frame from base 1. Library construction relied on the immunoSEQ multiplex PCR assay. For the multiplex PCR, a mixture combining 60 forward primers for TCR Vbeta segments and 13 reverse primers for TCR Jbeta segments was used. The CDR3 region of rearranged TCR beta genes was amplified from genomic DNA by a multiplex PCR assay. The Illumina HiSeq System was used to sequence the amplified TCR beta libraries as 87-base-pair reads. Regarding the original processing steps: Across the 700 or so repertoires, a later analysis counted 78 million or so unique TCR beta chains, roughly 11 million of which were shared by at least two donors. A nearest-neighbor algorithm error-corrected the raw reads and collapsed the reads into unique sequences, merging closely related sequences to remove PCR and sequencing errors. CDR3 sequences were aligned to IMGT reference sequences to assign V, D and J gene segments. For a sequence to be retained, at least a six-nucleotide match to both a V gene segment and a J gene segment was required. A rearrangement was called productive if the CDR3 had no stop codons and remained in frame with V and J, and every other rearrangement was called non-productive. Following IMGT convention, CDR3 was defined as the stretch from the second conserved V-encoded cysteine to the conserved J-encoded phenylalanine. In an earlier analysis of around 640 of the donors, sequences lacking an unambiguous match to a single V gene segment were excluded. In an earlier analysis of some 590 of the donors, a V segment was called functional when productive rearrangements were above 56.7%, and segregating when the standard deviation between donors exceeded 5%. A statistical classification framework was developed to diagnose cytomegalovirus status using the catalog of TCR beta chain sequences. In a later analysis, V and J genes were assigned by comparing TCR nucleotide sequences against IMGT/GENE-DB human TR gene sequences. A later analysis assigned CDR3 sequences and most-parsimonious VDJ recombination scenarios with the TCRdist pipeline. In a later analysis, each TCR beta chain was defined by its CDR3 amino acid sequence together with its V-gene family, and reads without a unique V-gene family were excluded. To address suspected cross-contamination and a sequencing artifact, a later analysis removed around 600 highly shared, low-generation-probability nucleotide sequences. For each public chain, a later analysis derived a clonal expansion index from normalized ranks of inferred template counts within each repertoire. Generation probabilities in a later analysis came from a VDJ recombination model fitted to out-of-frame rearrangements, and those results were checked against IGoR. A later analysis scored TCR-TCR, TCR-HLA and TCR-CMV co-occurrence with hypergeometric tests, applying a repertoire-size bias correction to TCR pairs. In a later analysis, false discovery rates were estimated by permuting HLA or CMV assignments 20 times. In a later analysis, co-occurring TCRs were grouped using DBSCAN, with TCRdist sequence similarity added in when clustering inside HLA-allele-positive subsets. For co-occurrence clustering, repertoires with fewer than 30,000 or more than 120,000 public chains were excluded, along with five or six repertoires with anomalous nucleotide sharing. TCRdb carries this immuneACCESS record with in-frame sequences only. Its versions omit some clonotypes, under half of them owing to an unresolved V gene in the studies checked, with the rest unexplained. The D gene and trimming were derived from the DNA, and the V and J assignments and clone size from that table. This sample is represented by fewer than 150,000 clones; 65% to 75% of them were singletons. The top ten clonotypes cover about 6% of the sample.

In total, approximately 610 healthy bone marrow donors made up the cohort. Cohort members were all nominally healthy when sampled, although unrecorded immune exposures were likely present. The donor was CMV seropositive and was included in the group of 250 to 300 seropositive cohort members. A peripheral blood sample was provided by each donor, and peripheral blood mononuclear cells were used for TCR beta sequencing. The Qiagen DNeasy Blood Extraction Kit was used to extract genomic DNA from the blood cell samples. In the case of this clone: This clone's antigen is unknown. Base qualities are not provided; no much larger clone lies one nucleotide away.

The sequencing input was PBMCs. This TCR was sampled from a woman in her forties or fifties in good health and CMV-seropositive. The chain links TRBV12-5 with TRBJ1-1; 7 bases in the middle match TRBD1. The DNA reads as follows: TGTGCTAGTGGTTTGGCCCTACAGGGGCCAGCTTTCTTT. Its protein reads: CASGLALQGPAFF.